This is a list of T cell receptor beta chains from one sample in a study of blood T cell repertoires in COVID-19. Measured with immunoSEQ multiplex PCR; TCRdb has only the in-frame clones, and not every one. Among 250,000 to 350,000 clones listed, 85% were seen once. Material for sequencing was PBMCs or T cells enriched from blood (not recorded which). Receptors originate from a woman aged 45 to 65 who had recovered from COVID-19. CDR3s include the opening cysteine and the closing phenylalanine or tryptophan. The D gene is left open where the match is weak. Expanded clones get a size class; other rows say once, few or many, or leave the size out.

V gene: TRBV4-1
J gene: TRBJ1-2
clone size: once
D gene: -
CDR3 DNA: TGCGCCAGCAGCCAAGGTTTCCGGGCTAACTATGGCTACACCTTC
CDR3 protein: CASSQGFRANYGYTF

V gene: TRBV9
J gene: TRBJ1-1
clone size: once
D gene: -
CDR3 DNA: TGTGCCAGCAGCAGTGGGAGAATGAACACTGAAGCTTTCTTT
CDR3 protein: CASSSGRMNTEAFF

V gene: TRBV18
J gene: TRBJ2-3
clone size: -
D gene: TRBD2
CDR3 DNA: TGTGCCAGCTCACCGCTACCTTCTAGCGGGGGTAGGACAGATACGCAGTATTTT
CDR3 protein: CASSPLPSSGGRTDTQYF

V gene: TRBV6-5
J gene: TRBJ1-1
clone size: -
D gene: -
CDR3 DNA: TGTGCCAGCAGCCACCTTGGGGGGGGCGTTGAAGCTTTCTTT
CDR3 protein: CASSHLGGGVEAFF

V gene: TRBV28
J gene: TRBJ2-7
clone size: -
D gene: TRBD1
CDR3 DNA: TGTGCCAGCAGTCCCCCCAGGGGGCAGGTACCCTACGAGCAGTACTTC
CDR3 protein: CASSPPRGQVPYEQYF

V gene: TRBV7-8
J gene: TRBJ2-2
clone size: -
D gene: -
CDR3 DNA: TGTGCCAGCAGCTTAGTCCAGGGCGTTACCGGGGAGCTGTTTTTT
CDR3 protein: CASSLVQGVTGELFF

V gene: TRBV7-9
J gene: TRBJ1-2
clone size: -
D gene: -
CDR3 DNA: TGTGCCAGCAGCTTAGAGAGAAAGAACTATGGCTACACCTTC
CDR3 protein: CASSLERKNYGYTF

V gene: TRBV7-9
J gene: TRBJ2-5
clone size: -
D gene: TRBD2
CDR3 DNA: TGTGCCAGCAGCTTAATTATCGGACTAGTAGAGACCCAGTACTTC
CDR3 protein: CASSLIIGLVETQYF

V gene: TRBV15
J gene: TRBJ1-6
clone size: -
D gene: -
CDR3 DNA: TGTGCCACCACCGTATCCGATTCACCCCTCCACTTT
CDR3 protein: CATTVSDSPLHF

V gene: TRBV5-1
J gene: TRBJ2-1
clone size: -
D gene: -
CDR3 DNA: TGCGCCAGCAGCTCTGGACAGTCTTACTACAATGAGCAGTTCTTC
CDR3 protein: CASSSGQSYYNEQFF

V gene: TRBV19
J gene: TRBJ2-1
clone size: -
D gene: TRBD2
CDR3 DNA: TGTGCCAGTAGTATGGTCCTTTCTAGCGGGAGCTACAATGAGCAGTTCTTC
CDR3 protein: CASSMVLSSGSYNEQFF

V gene: TRBV11-3
J gene: TRBJ2-6
clone size: -
D gene: -
CDR3 DNA: TGTGCCAGCAGCCAGGGGAGCTCTGGGGCCAACGTCCTGACTTTC
CDR3 protein: CASSQGSSGANVLTF

V gene: TRBV14
J gene: TRBJ1-6
clone size: -
D gene: -
CDR3 DNA: TGTGCCAGCAGCCAAGTAGGGACACCAAATTCACCCCTCCACTTT
CDR3 protein: CASSQVGTPNSPLHF

V gene: TRBV29-1
J gene: TRBJ2-1
clone size: -
D gene: -
CDR3 DNA: TGCAGCGTCGAGGGGGTCTCCTACAATGAGCAGTTCTTC
CDR3 protein: CSVEGVSYNEQFF

V gene: TRBV2
J gene: TRBJ1-2
clone size: once
D gene: TRBD1
CDR3 DNA: TGTGCCAGCACCGACGCAGGGGGAGGTAACTATGGCTACACCTTC
CDR3 protein: CASTDAGGGNYGYTF

V gene: TRBV28
J gene: TRBJ2-1
clone size: -
D gene: TRBD2
CDR3 DNA: TGTGCCAGCTTAGGACTAGTGATCCCTGAGCAGTTCTTC
CDR3 protein: CASLGLVIPEQFF

V gene: TRBV6-5
J gene: TRBJ1-2
clone size: -
D gene: TRBD1
CDR3 DNA: TGTGCCAGCAGCCCCGGACAGGACGGCTACACCTTC
CDR3 protein: CASSPGQDGYTF

V gene: TRBV4-2
J gene: TRBJ2-3
clone size: -
D gene: TRBD2
CDR3 DNA: TGTGCCAGCAGCCAAGATGGGTCAGGGAGGGTGTGGACAGATACGCAGTATTTT
CDR3 protein: CASSQDGSGRVWTDTQYF

V gene: TRBV19
J gene: TRBJ1-3
clone size: -
D gene: -
CDR3 DNA: TGTGCCAGTGAGAAGCGCCAATCTGGAAACACCATATATTTT
CDR3 protein: CASEKRQSGNTIYF

V gene: TRBV19
J gene: TRBJ2-1
clone size: -
D gene: TRBD2
CDR3 DNA: TGTGCCAGTAAGCGGGACCCCTCCTCCCGTGAGCAGTTCTTC
CDR3 protein: CASKRDPSSREQFF

V gene: TRBV30
J gene: TRBJ1-4
clone size: many
D gene: -
CDR3 DNA: TGTGCCTGGAGTGTTTTTGGCAGGGCAGATGAAAAACTGTTTTTT
CDR3 protein: CAWSVFGRADEKLFF

V gene: TRBV4-1
J gene: TRBJ1-6
clone size: -
D gene: TRBD1
CDR3 DNA: TGCGCCAGCAGGGCTATCATTCGGACAGGCCGAAATTCACCCCTCCACTTT
CDR3 protein: CASRAIIRTGRNSPLHF

V gene: TRBV5-1
J gene: TRBJ1-3
clone size: -
D gene: -
CDR3 DNA: TGCGCCAGCAGCTTTGGAACAGGGATGACTGGAAACACCATATATTTT
CDR3 protein: CASSFGTGMTGNTIYF

V gene: TRBV7-9
J gene: TRBJ2-3
clone size: -
D gene: -
CDR3 DNA: TGTGCCAGCAGCCCTGCAGATACGCAGTATTTT
CDR3 protein: CASSPADTQYF

V gene: TRBV2
J gene: TRBJ2-5
clone size: few
D gene: -
CDR3 DNA: TGTGCCAGCAGTGGTGTCGGGGGAGGATTCCAAGAGACCCAGTACTTC
CDR3 protein: CASSGVGGGFQETQYF

V gene: TRBV5-1
J gene: TRBJ2-3
clone size: -
D gene: TRBD2
CDR3 DNA: TGCGCCAGCAGCTTGAACCTAGCGGGGGGGACGGAGGATACGCAGTATTTT
CDR3 protein: CASSLNLAGGTEDTQYF

V gene: TRBV28
J gene: TRBJ2-2
clone size: -
D gene: TRBD1
CDR3 DNA: TGTGCCAGCAGGCACCGGGACAGGGCTCCCGGGGAGCTGTTTTTT
CDR3 protein: CASRHRDRAPGELFF

V gene: TRBV30
J gene: TRBJ1-5
clone size: -
D gene: TRBD1
CDR3 DNA: TGTGCCTGGAGTAGACAGGGGGCATCGCAGCCCCAGCATTTT
CDR3 protein: CAWSRQGASQPQHF

V gene: TRBV6-1
J gene: TRBJ2-1
clone size: -
D gene: TRBD2
CDR3 DNA: TGTGCCAGCAGTGAATGGATGGCTAGCGGGGACAATGAGCAGTTCTTC
CDR3 protein: CASSEWMASGDNEQFF

V gene: TRBV29-1
J gene: TRBJ1-2
clone size: -
D gene: -
CDR3 DNA: TGCAGCCTGCATGCCGGGTTTGGCTACACCTTC
CDR3 protein: CSLHAGFGYTF

V gene: TRBV6-2/TRBV6-3
J gene: TRBJ1-1
clone size: -
D gene: -
CDR3 DNA: TGTGCCAGCAGTTTAACCAGGGCAGGGAACACTGAAGCTTTCTTT
CDR3 protein: CASSLTRAGNTEAFF

V gene: TRBV7-3
J gene: TRBJ1-1
clone size: -
D gene: TRBD1
CDR3 DNA: TGTGCCAGCAGCTTATCCGCGGACAGGGGGAACACTGAAGCTTTCTTT
CDR3 protein: CASSLSADRGNTEAFF

V gene: TRBV7-8
J gene: TRBJ1-2
clone size: -
D gene: TRBD1
CDR3 DNA: TGTGCCAGCAGAGCACCCCAGGGGGGCAGCTACACCTTC
CDR3 protein: CASRAPQGGSYTF

V gene: TRBV5-1
J gene: TRBJ2-7
clone size: once
D gene: TRBD2
CDR3 DNA: TGCGCCAGCAGCGATATACGACTAGCGGGGGGGAAGTCATCCTACGAGCAGTACTTC
CDR3 protein: CASSDIRLAGGKSSYEQYF

V gene: TRBV6-5
J gene: TRBJ1-1
clone size: -
D gene: -
CDR3 DNA: TGTGCCAGCAGAAAGCCAGGGGTAACTGAAGCTTTCTTT
CDR3 protein: CASRKPGVTEAFF

V gene: TRBV5-4
J gene: TRBJ2-7
clone size: -
D gene: TRBD2
CDR3 DNA: TGTGCCAGCAGCCCTACTCGTAGCGGGAGTCGCTACGAGCAGTACTTC
CDR3 protein: CASSPTRSGSRYEQYF

V gene: TRBV5-1
J gene: TRBJ1-1
clone size: -
D gene: TRBD1
CDR3 DNA: TGCGCCAGCAGCTTGGCCGGACAGGGGGCGCGGACTGAAGCTTTCTTT
CDR3 protein: CASSLAGQGARTEAFF

V gene: TRBV4-3
J gene: TRBJ1-1
clone size: -
D gene: -
CDR3 DNA: TGCGCCAGCAGCCAAGCACACAGGGTCTTTATGAACACTGAAGCTTTCTTT
CDR3 protein: CASSQAHRVFMNTEAFF

V gene: TRBV3-1/TRBV3-2
J gene: TRBJ1-5
clone size: once
D gene: -
CDR3 DNA: TGTGCCAGCAGCCCGAGTGCGGATCAGCCCCAGCATTTT
CDR3 protein: CASSPSADQPQHF

V gene: TRBV5-1
J gene: TRBJ1-5
clone size: -
D gene: TRBD1
CDR3 DNA: TGCGCCAGCAGCTTGGGTGGGACAGAAGGAGAACCCCAGCATTTT
CDR3 protein: CASSLGGTEGEPQHF

V gene: TRBV4-1
J gene: TRBJ2-7
clone size: -
D gene: TRBD1
CDR3 DNA: TGCGCCAGCAGCCAAGTTGCAGGGGGCTCCTACGAGCAGTACTTC
CDR3 protein: CASSQVAGGSYEQYF

V gene: TRBV12-5
J gene: TRBJ1-1
clone size: -
D gene: -
CDR3 DNA: TGTGCTAGTGGTTTGGCACGGGACACCTTTATGAACACTGAAGCTTTCTTT
CDR3 protein: CASGLARDTFMNTEAFF